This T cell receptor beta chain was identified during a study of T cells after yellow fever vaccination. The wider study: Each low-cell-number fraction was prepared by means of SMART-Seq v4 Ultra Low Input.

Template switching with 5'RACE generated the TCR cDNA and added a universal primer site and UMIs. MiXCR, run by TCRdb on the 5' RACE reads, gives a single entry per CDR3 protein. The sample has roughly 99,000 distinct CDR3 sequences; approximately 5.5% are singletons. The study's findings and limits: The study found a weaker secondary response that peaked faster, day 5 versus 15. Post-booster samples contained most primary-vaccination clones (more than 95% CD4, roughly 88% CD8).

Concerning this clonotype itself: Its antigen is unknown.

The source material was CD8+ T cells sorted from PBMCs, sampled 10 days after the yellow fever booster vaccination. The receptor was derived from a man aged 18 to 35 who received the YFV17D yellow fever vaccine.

This CDR3 reads CAISPTRDRALGEQFF. The CDR3, as DNA: TGTGCCATCAGCCCAACCCGCGACAGGGCTTTAGGTGAGCAGTTCTTC. The chain combines TRBV10-3 with TRBJ2-1, with 7 bases lining up with TRBD1. There are 16 residues in the CDR3. From germline, CDR1 is ENHRY and CDR2 SYGVKD. Trimming removed 6 bases from V and 9 bases from J; junction bases left unmatched: 17.